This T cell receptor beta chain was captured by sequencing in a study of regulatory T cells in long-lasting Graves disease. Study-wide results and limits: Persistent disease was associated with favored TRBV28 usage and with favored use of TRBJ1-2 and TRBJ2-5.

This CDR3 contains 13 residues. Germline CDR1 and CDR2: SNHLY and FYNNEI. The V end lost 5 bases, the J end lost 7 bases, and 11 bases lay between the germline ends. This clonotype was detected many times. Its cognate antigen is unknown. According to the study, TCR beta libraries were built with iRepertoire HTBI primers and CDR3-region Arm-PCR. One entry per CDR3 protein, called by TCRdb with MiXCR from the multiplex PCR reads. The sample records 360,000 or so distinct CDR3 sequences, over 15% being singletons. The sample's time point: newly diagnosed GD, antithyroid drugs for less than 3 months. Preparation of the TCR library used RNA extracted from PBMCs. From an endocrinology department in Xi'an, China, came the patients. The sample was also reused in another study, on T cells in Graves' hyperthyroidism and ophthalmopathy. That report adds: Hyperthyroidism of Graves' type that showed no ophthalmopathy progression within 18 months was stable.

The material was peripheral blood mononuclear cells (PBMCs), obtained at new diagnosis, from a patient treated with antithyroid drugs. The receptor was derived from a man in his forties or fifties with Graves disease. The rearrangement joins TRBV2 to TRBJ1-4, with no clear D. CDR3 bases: TGTGCCAGCAGTTTAATAGGAGTTGAAAAACTGTTTTTT. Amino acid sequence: CASSLIGVEKLFF.